A selection of T cell receptor beta chains follows, all from one sample in a study of T-cell reconstitution after alpha-beta-depleted transplantation in children. TCRdb ran MiXCR on the PCR reads and lists one entry per CDR3 protein. The repertoire includes fewer than 550,000 distinct CDR3 sequences, around 15% of them detected once, and under 30% sits in the top ten. This specimen was PBMCs, mostly from graft donor cells, taken 360 days after TCRalphabeta/CD19-depleted stem cell transplant. The receptors come from a boy in the first two years of life who had a stem cell transplant for Wiskott-Aldrich syndrome, so the T cells may come from the graft donor. CDR3s include the opening cysteine and the closing phenylalanine or tryptophan. The D gene is left open where the match is weak. The listing skips clone size in some rows; elsewhere it reads once, few, many or a size class.

j_gene: TRBJ2-3; abundance: NA; d_gene: TRBD2; v_gene: TRBV12-3/TRBV12-4; CDR3aa: CASSFPSGRPDTQYF; CDR3nt: TGTGCCAGCAGTTTCCCTAGCGGGAGACCAGATACGCAGTATTTT
j_gene: TRBJ2-5; abundance: few; d_gene: NA; v_gene: TRBV12-3/TRBV12-4; CDR3aa: CASSKLGETQYF; CDR3nt: TGTGCCAGCAGTAAACTGGGGGAGACCCAGTACTTC
j_gene: TRBJ2-1; abundance: many; d_gene: NA; v_gene: TRBV5-1; CDR3aa: CASSLGGRKGYNEQFF; CDR3nt: TGCGCCAGCAGCTTGGGGGGTAGGAAGGGTTACAATGAGCAGTTCTTC
j_gene: TRBJ2-3; abundance: few; d_gene: TRBD2; v_gene: TRBV12-3/TRBV12-4; CDR3aa: CASSGSSGSTDTQYF; CDR3nt: TGTGCCAGCAGTGGCTCTAGCGGGAGCACAGATACGCAGTATTTT
j_gene: TRBJ2-7; abundance: NA; d_gene: TRBD1; v_gene: TRBV25-1; CDR3aa: CASSGWTGPYF; CDR3nt: TGTGCCAGCAGTGGTTGGACAGGGCCGTACTTC
j_gene: TRBJ2-1; abundance: NA; d_gene: NA; v_gene: TRBV12-3/TRBV12-4; CDR3aa: CASSLDKGNEQFF; CDR3nt: TGTGCCAGCAGCTTGGATAAGGGCAATGAGCAGTTCTTC
j_gene: TRBJ2-7; abundance: few; d_gene: NA; v_gene: TRBV20-1; CDR3aa: CSADRGAPYEQYF; CDR3nt: TGCAGTGCTGATCGGGGGGCCCCATACGAGCAGTACTTC
j_gene: TRBJ2-3; abundance: NA; d_gene: NA; v_gene: TRBV10-1; CDR3aa: CASSATLRGLKDTQYF; CDR3nt: TGCGCCAGCAGTGCTACCCTGAGGGGCCTTAAAGATACGCAGTATTTT
j_gene: TRBJ2-5; abundance: many; d_gene: TRBD2; v_gene: TRBV12-3/TRBV12-4; CDR3aa: CASSFWLAGYYQETQYF; CDR3nt: TGTGCCAGCAGTTTTTGGCTAGCGGGGTACTACCAAGAGACCCAGTACTTC
j_gene: TRBJ1-2; abundance: NA; d_gene: TRBD1; v_gene: TRBV2; CDR3aa: CASSALTGGAAYGYTF; CDR3nt: TGTGCCAGCAGTGCCCTGACAGGGGGCGCAGCCTATGGCTACACCTTC
j_gene: TRBJ1-2; abundance: many; d_gene: NA; v_gene: TRBV6-6; CDR3aa: CASTQDGDGYTF; CDR3nt: TGTGCCAGCACCCAGGACGGAGATGGCTACACCTTC
j_gene: TRBJ2-1; abundance: NA; d_gene: TRBD2; v_gene: TRBV25-1; CDR3aa: CASSEWGGGEQFF; CDR3nt: TGTGCCAGCAGTGAATGGGGGGGTGGTGAGCAGTTCTTC
j_gene: TRBJ1-1; abundance: few; d_gene: NA; v_gene: TRBV29-1; CDR3aa: CSVYMDGGTEAFF; CDR3nt: TGCAGCGTTTACATGGACGGAGGAACTGAAGCTTTCTTT
j_gene: TRBJ2-1; abundance: NA; d_gene: TRBD2; v_gene: TRBV12-3/TRBV12-4; CDR3aa: CASSFSGSLNEQFF; CDR3nt: TGTGCCAGCAGTTTTAGCGGGAGTCTCAATGAGCAGTTCTTC
j_gene: TRBJ2-5; abundance: NA; d_gene: NA; v_gene: TRBV24-1; CDR3aa: CATSRSETQYF; CDR3nt: TGTGCCACCAGTCGCTCAGAGACCCAGTACTTC
j_gene: TRBJ2-5; abundance: NA; d_gene: NA; v_gene: TRBV3-1; CDR3aa: CASSQSPVLQETQYF; CDR3nt: TGTGCCAGCAGCCAATCGCCGGTCCTCCAAGAGACCCAGTACTTC
j_gene: TRBJ2-3; abundance: NA; d_gene: NA; v_gene: TRBV9; CDR3aa: CASSPEGREADTQYF; CDR3nt: TGTGCCAGCAGCCCCGAGGGCAGGGAGGCAGATACGCAGTATTTT
j_gene: TRBJ1-1; abundance: few; d_gene: TRBD1; v_gene: TRBV7-9; CDR3aa: CASSLTTGRAFF; CDR3nt: TGTGCCAGCAGCTTGACGACAGGGAGAGCTTTCTTT
j_gene: TRBJ2-1; abundance: many; d_gene: TRBD2; v_gene: TRBV5-1; CDR3aa: CASSLGTSGSNEQFF; CDR3nt: TGCGCCAGCAGCTTAGGGACTAGCGGGTCCAATGAGCAGTTCTTC
j_gene: TRBJ2-7; abundance: few; d_gene: TRBD1; v_gene: TRBV29-1; CDR3aa: CSVGGGYSYEQYF; CDR3nt: TGCAGCGTTGGAGGGGGCTACTCCTACGAGCAGTACTTC
j_gene: TRBJ2-7; abundance: NA; d_gene: TRBD1; v_gene: TRBV10-3; CDR3aa: CAISGQGAYEQYF; CDR3nt: TGTGCCATCAGTGGACAGGGGGCTTACGAGCAGTACTTC
j_gene: TRBJ2-1; abundance: NA; d_gene: NA; v_gene: TRBV20-1; CDR3aa: CSARESTVRNEQFF; CDR3nt: TGCAGTGCTAGAGAGTCTACCGTGCGGAATGAGCAGTTCTTC
j_gene: TRBJ1-1; abundance: few; d_gene: TRBD1; v_gene: TRBV20-1; CDR3aa: CSASGTGGFTEAFF; CDR3nt: TGCAGTGCTAGTGGGACAGGGGGTTTCACTGAAGCTTTCTTT
j_gene: TRBJ2-5; abundance: few; d_gene: NA; v_gene: TRBV5-1; CDR3aa: CASSFNNKETQYF; CDR3nt: TGCGCCAGCAGCTTTAACAATAAAGAGACCCAGTACTTC
j_gene: TRBJ2-1; abundance: NA; d_gene: TRBD2; v_gene: TRBV3-1; CDR3aa: CASAPGLGYNEQFF; CDR3nt: TGTGCCAGCGCCCCGGGACTAGGATACAATGAGCAGTTCTTC
j_gene: TRBJ2-4; abundance: NA; d_gene: NA; v_gene: TRBV12-3/TRBV12-4; CDR3aa: CASSLAGVGNIQYF; CDR3nt: TGTGCCAGCAGTTTAGCGGGGGTGGGAAACATTCAGTACTTC
j_gene: TRBJ2-7; abundance: many; d_gene: NA; v_gene: TRBV18; CDR3aa: CASSRQVDYEQYF; CDR3nt: TGTGCCAGCTCACGGCAGGTCGACTACGAGCAGTACTTC
j_gene: TRBJ2-3; abundance: many; d_gene: TRBD2; v_gene: TRBV28; CDR3aa: CASSSSGGATDTQYF; CDR3nt: TGTGCCAGCAGTTCTAGCGGGGGGGCCACAGATACGCAGTATTTT
j_gene: TRBJ2-7; abundance: NA; d_gene: NA; v_gene: TRBV10-3; CDR3aa: CAISDLPYEQYF; CDR3nt: TGTGCCATCAGTGACTTGCCCTACGAGCAGTACTTC